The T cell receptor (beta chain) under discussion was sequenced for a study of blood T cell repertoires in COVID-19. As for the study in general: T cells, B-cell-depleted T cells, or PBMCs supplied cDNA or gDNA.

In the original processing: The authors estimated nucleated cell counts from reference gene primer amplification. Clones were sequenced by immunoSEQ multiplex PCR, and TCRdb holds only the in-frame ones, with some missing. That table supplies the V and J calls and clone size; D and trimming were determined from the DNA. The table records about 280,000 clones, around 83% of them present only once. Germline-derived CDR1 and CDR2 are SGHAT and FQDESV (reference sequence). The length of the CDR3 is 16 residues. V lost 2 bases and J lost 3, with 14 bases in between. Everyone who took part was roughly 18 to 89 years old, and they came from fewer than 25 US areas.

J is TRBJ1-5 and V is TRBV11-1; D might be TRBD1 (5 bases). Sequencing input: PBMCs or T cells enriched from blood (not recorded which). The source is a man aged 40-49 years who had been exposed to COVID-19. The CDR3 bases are TGTGCCAGCAGCTTAAGAGGAGGGGTCCACAATCAGCCCCAGCATTTT. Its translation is CASSLRGGVHNQPQHF.